This TCR beta chain was captured in a study of long-term antiretroviral therapy in people with HIV. Study-level background: It was about a decade after the earliest samples that the 2015 immediate-ART recommendation appeared. Study results and limitations: Repertoires with HIV possessed tighter CDR3 length spans than those of controls.

An immunoSEQ assay, version v3.0, was performed at survey level. Data came from immunoSEQ multiplex PCR; TCRdb stores just in-frame clones and leaves some out. Here the sample spans around 19,000 clones, 80% to 85% being singletons. Every single participant having HIV got treatment inside the United States. This clone was recorded a few times. Antigen specificity is unknown. The CDR3 consists of 13 residues. From germline, CDR1 is MNHEY and CDR2 SVGAGI. V was clipped by 4 bases and J by 6 bases, with 12 bases between them. The sequencing here drew on unsorted PBMCs, taken 1.2 years after starting antiretroviral therapy. The sequence came from a middle-aged woman with HIV. This chain connects TRBV6-5 to TRBJ1-2; D is possibly TRBD1 (5 bases). CDR3 nucleotides: TGTGCCAGCAGTTGGACAATACTGGATGGCTACACCTTC. This encodes CASSWTILDGYTF.